A single TCR beta chain is shown here with its context. Its antigen specificity is not known. Qualities for individual bases were not recorded, and no much larger clone is one base off. TCRbeta CDR3 regions were amplified from genomic DNA by means of the immunoSEQ Assay, a bias-controlled multiplex PCR. The study's processing was this. The number of nucleated cells in each sample was estimated by amplification of reference gene primers within the assay. To quantify the absolute abundance of each unique TCRbeta CDR3 rearrangement, sequence reads were collapsed and filtered. For each sample, productive Simpson clonality was calculated as the square root of Simpson's diversity index across productive rearrangements. TCRdb's version of the immuneACCESS table is confined to in-frame rearrangements and falls short of the full clone set. An unresolved V gene accounts for under half of the shortfall where checked; the remainder is of unknown origin. V, J and clone size are taken as reported in that table, and D and trimming were inferred from the DNA itself. Across this sample there are some 80,000 clones, with about 90% seen only once. Clones ranked in the top ten supply about 2.4% of the sample.

This specimen belongs to a study of blood T cell repertoires in COVID-19 (dated by TCRdb to between 2020 and 2021). Study-wide context: Samples from collaborators originated in the United States, Italy and Spain and spanned both the acute and convalescent phases of COVID-19. The sample metadata nearly always contained a de-identified subject ID, COVID-19 status, age in years and sex. The repertoires were made available in a free public database intended to serve as a resource for research on the immune response to SARS-CoV-2. Deeply sampled blood TCRbeta repertoires from subjects exposed to, actively infected with, or recovered from COVID-19 were included in the dataset. Samples came from the ongoing ImmuneRACE study (first 160 participants) plus 1,254 subjects from 6 global collaborators. The prospective study material was composed of cDNA or gDNA derived from T cells, B-cell-depleted T cells, or PBMCs. Where HLA class I and class II types were available, the types were taken from metadata supplied by the sample provider, not from assay-based typing. The research as a whole found: How much clinical and demographic metadata was included differed by source and by participant, and the metadata was provided uncurated.

Each collaborating institution followed its own protocols to collect whole blood in K2EDTA tubes. For TCRbeta analysis, collaborators shipped samples in one of three forms: frozen whole blood, isolated PBMCs, or DNA extracted from either of those sample types. V has 4 bases trimmed and J has 0 bases trimmed; junction bases matching no gene number 8. Including the terminal cysteine and phenylalanine, the CDR3 comprises 16 residues. Of all the DNA, just the CDR3 is kept, 48 bases in frame from base 1. The germline V gene (reference sequence) gives CDR1 as MNHNY and CDR2 as SVGAGI. The sequence was collected from a human donor in a cohort sampled during active COVID-19. The sample comprised peripheral blood. The receptor chain draws on TRBV6-6 and TRBJ1-2, with 7 bases in between that match TRBD1. The CDR3 protein sequence reads: CASSSRGTASNYGYTF. The DNA is as follows: TGTGCCAGCAGTTCAAGGGGGACAGCTTCTAACTATGGCTACACCTTC.